Here is one T cell receptor (beta chain) with its context. Its specific antigen is unknown. The input lacks base qualities; no much larger clone sits a single base away. The time point label corresponds to: cells obtained before transplantation from donor or recipient. CD3+CD4+ and CD3+CD8+ populations were FACS-sorted from unstimulated pre-transplant donor and recipient cells taken from spleen or lymph nodes. The data belong to a study of graft-versus-host responses after intestinal transplantation (dated by TCRdb to the early 2020s). About the full investigation: The transplants that recipients received were multivisceral, liver-intestinal, or isolated intestinal. Anti-thymocyte globulin induction was given to all recipients, followed by maintenance tacrolimus and steroids for two to three years. Graft-versus-host and host-versus-graft alloreactive T cell clones were tracked in the graft, circulation and bone marrow after intestinal transplantation using bulk TCR-beta CDR3 sequencing. To identify alloreactive clones, pre-transplant mixed lymphocyte reaction products were sequenced and compared with unstimulated pre-transplant donor and recipient T cells. The cohort enrolled 20 to 25 intestinal transplant recipients including one retransplant, and a few patients lacking pretransplant specimens were excluded. A peak of at least 4% donor T cells among recipient peripheral blood mononuclear cells was the definition used for donor T cell macrochimerism. Instead of going to the commercial service, samples from a few later patients were sequenced in-house on an Illumina MiSeq and processed with MiXCR. Results the study describes overall, beyond this receptor: The relatively low number and heterogeneity of intestinal transplant patients limited the conclusions. GvH clones were found in recipient bone marrow, and some of the GvH clones appeared earlier in ileal mucosa or blood, which is consistent with an intestinal mucosal origin. High GvH to HvG T cell clonal ratios were observed in the allografts of patients with donor T cell macrochimerism. Peak levels of circulating GvH clones were associated with declines in HvG clones early after transplant.

The junction shows trimming of 3 bases on V and 5 bases on J, and the gene matches do not reach 4 bases of it. CDR1 and CDR2 are drawn from the germline V gene (reference sequence): SEHNR, FQNEAQ. The CDR3 runs 15 amino acids, cysteine and phenylalanine included. Only the CDR3 part of the read is kept: 45 bases, read in frame from the first base. The library was built by means of the immunoSEQ multiplex PCR assay. For most patients, genomic DNA was isolated using the Qiagen DNeasy Blood and Tissue Kit and was shipped frozen to Adaptive Biotechnologies for TCR sequencing. High-throughput TCR-beta CDR3 sequencing of genomic DNA from most patients was performed by Adaptive Biotechnologies. In the original analysis: Adaptive's ImmunoSEQ software supplied the TCR sequencing data for under 20 patients, while MiXCR and VDJtools were used to process three other patients. To correct CD4 versus CD8 sorting errors, any sequence found in both subsets at a frequency ratio below 5:1 was removed. CDR3 nucleotide sequences shared between donor and recipient were removed because their origin could not be assigned. Alloreactive clones required at least 2-fold expansion over unstimulated cells and minimum CFSE-low frequency of 0.002% (template counts) or 0.001% (read counts). A clone was considered mappable if detected in the sequenced pre-transplant spleen, lymph node, or MLR CFSE-low populations of the donor or recipient. The cumulative frequency of alloreactive clones was calculated as a percentage of all sequences, weighted by copy number. The table comes from immuneACCESS by way of TCRdb, which keeps in-frame sequences with V and J called. Part of the clones is missing from these tables; in studies checked, under half for an unresolved V gene and the rest for unknown reasons. V, J and clone size are those of that table, while D and trimming were read from the DNA. In all, the sample holds 100,000 to 130,000 clones, and roughly 90% of those were seen once. The leading ten clones occupy less than 0.8% of the sample.

This specimen consisted of unstimulated CD4+ T cells sorted from spleen or lymph node cells, obtained before transplant. This sequence uses TRBV7-9 and TRBJ2-5; 12 of the junction bases match TRBD2. The TCR sequence derives from a human donor who was the organ donor for an intestinal transplant. The DNA sequence is as follows: TGTGCCAGCAGCTTGACTAGCGGGGGAAGGGAGACCCAGTACTTC. It codes for CASSLTSGGRETQYF.